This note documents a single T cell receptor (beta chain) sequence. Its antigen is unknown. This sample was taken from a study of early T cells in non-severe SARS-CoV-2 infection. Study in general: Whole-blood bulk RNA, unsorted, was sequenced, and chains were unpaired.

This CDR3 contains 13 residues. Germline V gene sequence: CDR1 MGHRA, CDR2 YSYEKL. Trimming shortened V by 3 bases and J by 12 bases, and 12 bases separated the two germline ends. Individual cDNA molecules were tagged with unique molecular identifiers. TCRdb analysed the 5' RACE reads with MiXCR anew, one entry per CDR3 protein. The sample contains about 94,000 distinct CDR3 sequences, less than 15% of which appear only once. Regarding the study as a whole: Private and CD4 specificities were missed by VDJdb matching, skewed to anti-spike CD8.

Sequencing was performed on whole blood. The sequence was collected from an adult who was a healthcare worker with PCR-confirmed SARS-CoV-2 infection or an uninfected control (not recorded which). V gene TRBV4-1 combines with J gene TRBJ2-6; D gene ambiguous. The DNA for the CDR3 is TGCGCCAGCAGCCAGTCCCGGGCGTCCGTCCTGACTTTC. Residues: CASSQSRASVLTF.